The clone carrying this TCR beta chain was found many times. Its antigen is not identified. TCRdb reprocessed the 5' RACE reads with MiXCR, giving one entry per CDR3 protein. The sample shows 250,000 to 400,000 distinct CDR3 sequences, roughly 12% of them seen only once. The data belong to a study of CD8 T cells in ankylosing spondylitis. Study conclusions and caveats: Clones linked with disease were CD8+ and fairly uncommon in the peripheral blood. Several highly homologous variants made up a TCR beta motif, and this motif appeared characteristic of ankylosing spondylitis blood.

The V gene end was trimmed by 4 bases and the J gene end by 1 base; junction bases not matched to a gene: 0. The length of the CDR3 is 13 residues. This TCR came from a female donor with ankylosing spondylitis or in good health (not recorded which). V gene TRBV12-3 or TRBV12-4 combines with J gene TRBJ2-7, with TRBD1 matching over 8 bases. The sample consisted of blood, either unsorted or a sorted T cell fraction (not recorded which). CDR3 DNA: TGTGCCAGCAGTTGGGACAGGTCCTACGAGCAGTACTTC. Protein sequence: CASSWDRSYEQYF.